One and the same sample provided the 9 T cell receptor beta chains below, sequenced in a study of OX40 agonist ivuxolimab in advanced cancers. Here immunoSEQ multiplex PCR was the method, and the copy in TCRdb shows in-frame clones only, minus some. The data show 43,000 or so clones, 70% to 90% seen once. Sequencing was performed on CD4+ or CD8+ T cells sorted from blood, taken in a trial of the OX40 agonist ivuxolimab. These TCRs come from an adult with an advanced solid tumor such as melanoma, head and neck, liver or kidney cancer.

This sequence joins TRBV14 and TRBJ2-3; 11 nucleotides line up with TRBD2. J was trimmed by 6 bases and V by 1 base; bases with no gene match: 6. The CDR3 spans 16 residues. CDR1 is SGHDN, CDR2 FVKESK, per germline. The CDR3 region is CASSQGWGLAVDTQYF. CDR3 nucleotide sequence: TGTGCCAGCAGCCAAGGCTGGGGACTAGCGGTGGATACGCAGTATTTT.

The chain is built from TRBV29-1 and TRBJ1-1, with TRBD1 matching over 11 bases. V gave up 6 bases and J gave up 6 bases; unmatched junction bases: 3. The CDR3 sequence is 12 residues long. Germline V gene sequence: CDR1 SQVTM, CDR2 ANQGSEA. The CDR3 loop reads CSVGQGAAEAFF. For the CDR3, the DNA is TGCAGCGTAGGACAGGGGGCGGCTGAAGCTTTCTTT.

The rearrangement links TRBV18 to TRBJ2-3, with TRBD2 matching over 13 bases. V shed 3 bases and J 0 bases; nucleotides not matched to a gene: 0. In germline, CDR1 is KGHSH, CDR2 LQKENI. The CDR3 extends over 16 amino acids. CDR3 coding DNA: TGTGCCAGCTCACCGACTAGCGGGAGGAGCACAGATACGCAGTATTTT. It yields the protein CASSPTSGRSTDTQYF.

The chain uses TRBV18 and TRBJ1-5; D unclear. The ends were cut back, 3 bases at V and 2 bases at J, with 11 bases in the middle. Germline V CDR1 and CDR2: KGHSH, LQKENI. The CDR3 runs 15 residues. CDR3 DNA: TGTGCCAGCTCACCGAACCCCGGGGGCAATCAGCCCCAGCATTTT. Translated, it gives CASSPNPGGNQPQHF.

The CDR3 DNA is TGTGCCAGCAGCACCCAAGCCCGGACTAGCGGGAGCTACGAGCAGTACTTC. Translated: CASSTQARTSGSYEQYF. The rearrangement joins TRBV7-2 to TRBJ2-7; TRBD2 matches at 13 bases. The CDR3 consists of 17 residues. J was trimmed by 3 bases and V by 5 bases; bases with no gene match: 10. Germline-derived CDR1 and CDR2 are SGHTA and FQGNSA. The complete variable domain, with remaining parts taken from reference TRBV7-2 and TRBJ2-7, reads GAGVSQSPSNKVTEKGKDVELRCDPISGHTALYWYRQSLGQGLEFLIYFQGNSAPDKSGLPSDRFSAERTGGSVSTLTIQRTQQEDSAVYLCASSTQARTSGSYEQYFGPGTRLTVT.

This clone appeared a few times. This chain links TRBV4-1 with TRBJ1-5, with TRBD1 as a possible D gene (5 bases). The germline V gene has CDR1 MGHRA and CDR2 YSYEKL. Trimming stripped 4 bases from V and 8 bases from J, with 18 bases between. The CDR3 loop spans 15 amino acids. This CDR3 reads CASSLWDPPEEPQHF. The DNA for the CDR3 is TGCGCCAGCAGCCTTTGGGACCCCCCGGAGGAGCCCCAGCATTTT.

CDR3 amino acids: CASSLGEQGSYEQYF. In DNA, the CDR3 is TGCGCCAGCAGCTTGGGAGAACAGGGATCCTACGAGCAGTACTTC. The chain recombines TRBV5-1 with TRBJ2-7; TRBD1 is a possible D gene (6 bases). Trimming stripped 0 bases from V and 1 base from J, with 11 bases between. The CDR3 has 15 residues. Germline CDR1 SGHRS, CDR2 YFSETQ.

The chain links TRBV28 to TRBJ1-1; weak D call: TRBD1 (6 bases). V was cut by 5 bases and J by 1 base, with 11 bases left in between. Germline loops: CDR1 MDHEN, CDR2 SYDVKM. The CDR3 contains 14 residues. The CDR3 reads CASSQPTGNTEAFF. CDR3 DNA: TGTGCCAGCAGTCAACCGACAGGGAACACTGAAGCTTTCTTT.

The V and J genes are TRBV30 and TRBJ1-2; unclear D gene. Germline-derived CDR1 and CDR2 are GTSNPN and SVGIG (reference sequence). The V gene lost 3 bases and the J gene lost 1 base, with 9 bases spanning the gap. The CDR3 runs to 13 residues. The CDR3 is CAWSETINYGYTF. In DNA, the CDR3 is TGTGCCTGGAGCGAGACCATTAACTATGGCTACACCTTC.